The present TCR beta chain was sequenced within a study of blood T cell repertoires in COVID-19. Turning to the study itself: Samples representing acute and convalescent COVID-19 were sourced from the United States, Italy and Spain.

Generated by immunoSEQ multiplex PCR, the TCRdb table keeps only in-frame clones and is missing some. Of roughly 330,000 clones in the sample, around 82% were seen once. With 0 bases removed from V and 0 bases from J, the gap between germline ends came to 11 bases. Germline CDR1 and CDR2: GTSNPN and SVGIG (reference sequence). The CDR3 covers 15 residues. This chain uses TRBV30 with TRBJ1-1; weak D call: TRBD1 (5 bases). The receptor was derived from a woman in her 50s with acute or convalescent COVID-19. What was sequenced was peripheral blood. CDR3 in amino acids: CAWSVRGTMNTEAFF. The DNA for the CDR3 is TGTGCCTGGAGTGTAAGGGGCACCATGAACACTGAAGCTTTCTTT.